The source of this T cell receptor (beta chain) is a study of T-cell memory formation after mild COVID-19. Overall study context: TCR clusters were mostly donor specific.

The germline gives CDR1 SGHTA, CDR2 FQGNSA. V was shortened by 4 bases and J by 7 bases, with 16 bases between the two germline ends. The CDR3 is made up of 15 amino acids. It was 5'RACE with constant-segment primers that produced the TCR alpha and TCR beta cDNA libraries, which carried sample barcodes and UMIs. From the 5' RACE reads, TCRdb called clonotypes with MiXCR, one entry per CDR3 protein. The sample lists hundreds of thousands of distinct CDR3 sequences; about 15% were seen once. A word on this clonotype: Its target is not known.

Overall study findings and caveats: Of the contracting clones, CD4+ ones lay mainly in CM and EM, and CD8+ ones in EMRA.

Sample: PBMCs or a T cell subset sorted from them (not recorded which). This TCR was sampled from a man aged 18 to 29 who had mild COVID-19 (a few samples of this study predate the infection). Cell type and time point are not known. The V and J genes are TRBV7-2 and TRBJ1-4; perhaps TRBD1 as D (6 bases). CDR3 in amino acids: CASSSVGRGLEKLFF. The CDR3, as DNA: TGTGCCAGCAGCTCCGTCGGACGGGGGCTTGAAAAACTGTTTTTT.